Presented here are 26 T cell receptor beta chains from one specimen sequenced in a study of cytomegalovirus exposure and HLA in healthy donors listed by TCRdb under 2017. The library relied on the immunoSEQ multiplex PCR assay. The multiplex PCR relied on a mix of 60 forward primers for TCR Vbeta segments and 13 reverse primers for TCR Jbeta segments. Entries here come from immuneACCESS through TCRdb and include only in-frame sequences with V and J called. Some clones fail to appear in such tables; in the studies checked, an unresolved V gene covers under half of the shortfall, and the cause of the remainder is unknown. The sample contains about 140,000 clones, around 80% of them found a single time. Nearly 7% of the sample rests with the top ten. The specimen sequenced was PBMCs. The receptor source for this set is a man aged 40-49 years in good health and CMV-seropositive.

The gene calls are TRBV19 and TRBJ1-2; D is undetermined. This CDR3 is built from 15 residues. Germline assignment: CDR1 LNHDA and CDR2 SQIVND (reference sequence). Trimming removed 3 bases at V and 2 bases at J, with 13 bases between. In DNA, the CDR3 is TGTGCCAGTAGTATCGGGTTTCGGAAAAACTATGGCTACACCTTC. Amino acids: CASSIGFRKNYGYTF. The full variable domain, rest sourced from reference TRBV19 and TRBJ1-2, is DGGITQSPKYLFRKEGQNVTLSCEQNLNHDAMYWYRQDPGQGLRLIYYSQIVNDFQKGDIAEGYSVSREKKESFPLTVTSAQKNPTAFYLCASSIGFRKNYGYTFGSGTRLTVV.

This clone was observed a few times. This sequence joins TRBV4-1 and TRBJ1-4, with D unresolved. Germline V gene lookup returns CDR1 MGHRA and CDR2 YSYEKL. This CDR3 has 13 residues. V was shortened by 9 bases and J by 2 bases, with 10 bases between the two germline ends. CDR3 in DNA: TGCGCCAGTGCAGGTGGGACTAATGAAAAACTGTTTTTT. Translated, it gives CASAGGTNEKLFF.

This chain joins TRBV4-1 and TRBJ1-2; 9 positions match TRBD1. This CDR3 comprises 16 residues. V dropped 0 bases and J dropped 8; count of bases not matched to a gene: 10. Germline-derived CDR1 and CDR2 are MGHRA and YSYEKL. The CDR3 nucleotides read TGCGCCAGCAGCCAAGACGGGACAGGGCGCAATCGCGGCTACACCTTC. Translation gives CASSQDGTGRNRGYTF.

This chain links TRBV5-1 with TRBJ2-5; TRBD2 aligns across 12 bases. The J call may be faulty, since TRBJ2-7 better matches the DNA end. The CDR3 consists of 15 residues. The germline gives CDR1 SGHRS, CDR2 YFSETQ. CDR3 in DNA: TGCGCCAGCAGCAAACCGGGACTAGCGGGCTACGAGCAGTACTTC. Residues: CASSKPGLAGYEQYF.

The chain links TRBV7-2 to TRBJ2-3; 9 positions agree with TRBD2. The CDR3 has 16 amino acids. CDR1 and CDR2 from the germline V gene are SGHTA and FQGNSA. V was clipped by 5 bases and J by 5 bases; unmatched bases: 11. This CDR3 reads CASSQGLARSRDTQYF. The DNA of the CDR3 is TGTGCCAGCAGCCAAGGACTAGCGAGATCACGAGATACGCAGTATTTT.

The rearrangement joins TRBV7-6 to TRBJ2-4; D is possibly TRBD1 (6 bases). Trimming left V 1 base short and J 0 bases short, with 16 bases between. Germline V lookup: CDR1 SGHVS, CDR2 FNYEAQ. This CDR3 has 18 residues. CDR3 residues: CASSLGGAGVLAKNIQYF. The CDR3 coding sequence is TGTGCCAGCAGCTTAGGCGGTGCAGGGGTCCTAGCCAAAAACATTCAGTACTTC.

The genes are TRBV30 and TRBJ2-7; D gene uncertain. CDR1 is GTSNPN and CDR2 is SVGIG in the germline V gene (reference sequence). The CDR3 runs 12 residues. V was pared by 5 bases and J by 4 bases, with 12 bases between. The CDR3 DNA sequence: TGTGCCTGGTCACGGCGACTGTACGAGCAGTACTTC. Protein sequence: CAWSRRLYEQYF.

The J gene is TRBJ2-6, the V gene TRBV4-3; 7 bases align to TRBD1. The ends lost 4 bases at V and 0 bases at J; junction bases unmatched: 9. The CDR3 length is 18 residues. The germline gives CDR1 LGHNA, CDR2 YSLEER. The CDR3 protein is CASSPRTGLPSGANVLTF. CDR3 coding DNA: TGCGCCAGCAGCCCGCGGACAGGTCTACCCTCTGGGGCCAACGTCCTGACTTTC.

This clone has just one count. The chain joins TRBV28 to TRBJ1-2; 8 positions agree with TRBD1. The CDR3 consists of 14 residues. Per germline, CDR1 MDHEN and CDR2 SYDVKM. V trimming: 6 bases; J trimming: 7 bases; junction bases outside the gene matches: 10. The CDR3 region is CASSSPGRGPGYTF. The CDR3 region has the DNA TGTGCCAGCAGCTCCCCCGGCAGGGGGCCTGGCTACACCTTC.

The rearrangement uses TRBV6-6 and TRBJ1-1; D is uncertain. Per the germline V gene, CDR1 is MNHNY and CDR2 is SVGAGI (reference sequence). The CDR3 covers 16 residues. Trimming stripped 0 bases from V and 4 bases from J, with 15 bases between. Written as DNA, the CDR3 is TGTGCCAGCAGTTACTCGATGGCGGGATTAAGCACTGAAGCTTTCTTT. Amino acid sequence: CASSYSMAGLSTEAFF.

A note on this clone: At one boundary the junction diverges from the germline segment, which might be a read error. Different DNA sequences within this sample yield the same CDR3. The V call is TRBV6-5, the J call TRBJ1-1; D unclear. CDR3 length equals 15 residues. From germline, CDR1 is MNHEY and CDR2 SVGAGI. CDR3 loop: CASSPPVGKNTEAFF. The CDR3, as DNA: TGTGCCAGCAGCCCCCCGGTCGGGAAAAACACTGAGGCTTTCTTT.

The chain links TRBV4-1 to TRBJ1-3; D remains unclear. Germline V CDR1 and CDR2: MGHRA, YSYEKL. V shed 0 bases and J shed 0 bases, with 12 bases lying between them. The CDR3 length is 17 residues. The CDR3 bases are TGCGCCAGCAGCCAAGATTCGGCAGCGTTCTCTGGAAACACCATATATTTT. Encoded protein: CASSQDSAAFSGNTIYF.

The chain links TRBV11-2 to TRBJ2-3, with 7 bases matching TRBD2. The CDR3 totals 14 residues. The germline gives CDR1 SGHAT, CDR2 FQNNGV. The J segment lost 1 base and the V segment lost 4 bases, leaving 2 bases of the junction unmatched. CDR3 amino acids: CASSWEGGTDTQYF. The CDR3 bases are TGTGCCAGCAGCTGGGAGGGTGGCACAGATACGCAGTATTTT.

The J gene is TRBJ2-1, the V gene TRBV28; TRBD2 matches at 8 bases. From germline, CDR1 is MDHEN and CDR2 SYDVKM. This CDR3 is 16 amino acids long. V dropped 6 bases and J dropped 1; count of bases not matched to a gene: 8. The CDR3 spells CASSPRSGSSYNEQFF. CDR3 nucleotide sequence: TGTGCCAGCAGCCCCCGGAGCGGGAGTTCCTACAATGAGCAGTTCTTC. Filled out from reference TRBV28 and TRBJ2-1, the complete variable domain reads DVKVTQSSRYLVKRTGEKVFLECVQDMDHENMFWYRQDPGLGLRLIYFSYDVKMKEKGDIPEGYSVSREKKERFSLILESASTNQTSMYLCASSPRSGSSYNEQFFGPGTRLTVL.

The chain couples TRBV6-5 to TRBJ1-5; D not certain. The CDR3 has 15 residues. V lost 8 bases to trimming and J lost 0 bases, with 14 bases between them. CDR1 and CDR2 (germline): MNHEY, SVGAGI. The DNA for the CDR3 is TGTGCCAGCGCGAGATTTGCATATAGCAATCAGCCCCAGCATTTT. Its translation is CASARFAYSNQPQHF.

The chain uses TRBV7-8 and TRBJ2-1, with TRBD2 matching over 7 bases. Germline V gene data show CDR1 as SGHVS and CDR2 as FQNEAQ. The CDR3 is 14 residues long. V was pared by 4 bases and J by 8 bases, with 8 bases of the junction left unmatched. The CDR3 loop is CASSSWEGWDEQFF. The CDR3 DNA sequence: TGTGCCAGCAGCTCGTGGGAGGGGTGGGATGAGCAGTTCTTC.

The V gene is TRBV5-4, the J gene TRBJ1-2, with a weak D call TRBD1 (5 bases). CDR3 length equals 13 residues. Germline CDR1 SGHNT, CDR2 YYREEE (reference sequence). V lost 4 bases and J 2 bases, leaving 9 bases between the germline ends. This CDR3 is CASSTRQNYGYTF. CDR3 nucleotide sequence: TGTGCCAGCAGCACCCGACAGAACTATGGCTACACCTTC.

This chain links TRBV18 with TRBJ1-1; D gene ambiguous. V was shortened by 1 base and J by 2 bases, with 8 bases between the two germline ends. This CDR3 is 14 amino acids long. Germline CDR1 reads KGHSH; CDR2 reads LQKENI. The CDR3 DNA follows: TGTGCCAGCTCACCACGGGCAGTAAACACTGAAGCTTTCTTT. Translated, it gives CASSPRAVNTEAFF.

The V call is TRBV14, the J call TRBJ1-1, with D uncertain. The V gene's germline CDR1 is SGHDN and CDR2 FVKESK. Trimming left V 6 bases short and J 0 bases short, with 17 bases between. The CDR3 extends over 16 amino acids. The CDR3: CASSRKWAVLNTEAFF. CDR3 coding DNA: TGTGCCAGCAGTCGGAAGTGGGCAGTGCTGAACACTGAAGCTTTCTTT.

This clone was counted only a few times. The chain has TRBV10-3 and TRBJ2-5; 7 positions match TRBD1. Germline V gives CDR1 ENHRY, CDR2 SYGVKD. V gave up 4 bases and J gave up 1 base; unmatched junction bases: 0. The CDR3 runs 13 residues. The CDR3 is CAISGDSQETQYF. In DNA, the CDR3 is TGTGCCATCAGTGGGGACAGCCAAGAGACCCAGTACTTC.

V gene TRBV2 combines with J gene TRBJ2-2; the match to TRBD1 covers 7 bases. Germline values: CDR1 SNHLY, CDR2 FYNNEI. With V trimmed by 4 bases and J by 4 bases, 3 bases remained unmatched. This CDR3 is built from 14 residues. The CDR3 DNA reads TGTGCCAGCAGTGGCAGGGGGAGCACCGGGGAGCTGTTTTTT. Protein product: CASSGRGSTGELFF.

The CDR3 loop is CASSQVGQGVSGANVLTF. Here the CDR3 DNA reads TGCGCCAGCAGCCAAGTGGGACAGGGGGTCTCTGGGGCCAACGTCCTGACTTTC. The V call is TRBV4-3, the J call TRBJ2-6; 11 nucleotides align to TRBD1. Trimming took 1 base from V and 0 from J; bases not matched to a gene: 2. The CDR3 totals 18 residues. Germline CDR1 LGHNA, CDR2 YSLEER.

The chain has TRBV7-8 and TRBJ2-5; 8 bases align to TRBD2. With V trimmed by 1 base and J by 0 bases, 7 bases remained unmatched. Germline values: CDR1 SGHVS, CDR2 FQNEAQ. The CDR3 length is 17 residues. CDR3: CASSLGLRGDYQETQYF. The CDR3, as DNA: TGTGCCAGCAGCTTAGGTCTGCGGGGGGATTACCAAGAGACCCAGTACTTC.

The V call is TRBV27, the J call TRBJ1-5; maybe TRBD1 (5 bases). Germline lookup yields CDR1 MNHEY and CDR2 SMNVEV (reference sequence). CDR3 length: 18 amino acids. Trimming removed 8 bases from V and 2 bases from J, with 25 bases in between. CDR3 in amino acids: CASQRGGTGIKGNQPQHF. In nucleotides, the CDR3 is TGTGCCAGCCAGAGGGGCGGGACGGGCATAAAGGGCAATCAGCCCCAGCATTTT.

The genes are TRBV6-1 and TRBJ2-1; TRBD2 agrees at 8 bases. After removal of 6 bases from V and 8 bases from J, the junction contained 6 bases not matched to a gene. Germline-derived CDR1 and CDR2 are MNHNS and SASEGT. The CDR3 spans 13 residues. As DNA, the CDR3 is TGTGCCAGCAGCGGGGGGGCGGGCGATGAGCAGTTCTTC. Residues: CASSGGAGDEQFF.

The J gene is TRBJ2-4, the V gene TRBV19; 8 bases align to TRBD1. CDR1 and CDR2 from the germline V gene are LNHDA and SQIVND (reference sequence). The V gene end was trimmed by 1 base and the J gene end by 3 bases; junction bases not matched to a gene: 2. The CDR3 is 15 amino acids. CDR3 DNA: TGTGCCAGTAGTATAGGACAGGGGATCAAAAACATTCAGTACTTC. Translating gives CASSIGQGIKNIQYF.